This TCR beta chain was recovered during a study of blood T cell repertoires in COVID-19. Sequencing used immunoSEQ multiplex PCR; TCRdb keeps in-frame clones, though not all of them. Among about 42,000 clones, about 82% were seen once, and the ten largest hold approximately 60%. This clone was seen once. The CDR3 is made up of 18 amino acids. The germline gives CDR1 LNHDA, CDR2 SQIVND (reference sequence). Losses at the gene ends were 3 bases for V and 0 bases for J; bases not matched to a gene: 12. This chain uses TRBV19 with TRBJ2-3, with 7 bases identical to TRBD1. The specimen was peripheral blood. This receptor was identified in a man aged 65 to 79 with acute or convalescent COVID-19. CDR3 sequence (DNA): TGTGCCAGTAGTATTTTTACAGGGGAGAGGGTTAGCACAGATACGCAGTATTTT. Its protein is CASSIFTGERVSTDTQYF.